This entry features one T cell receptor beta chain sequence. These data are taken from a study of T cells in localized non-small cell lung cancer. Measured with immunoSEQ multiplex PCR; TCRdb has only the in-frame clones, and not every one. The table records about 1,000 clones, around 21% of them present only once. The CDR3 totals 15 residues. The germline CDR1 and CDR2 sequences are SGHDN and FVKESK. With V trimmed by 6 bases and J by 2 bases, 4 bases remained unmatched. The sequence was obtained from a male donor older than 55 with stage III lung adenocarcinoma. The chain is built from TRBV14 and TRBJ2-2; 9 bases match TRBD1. Sequenced material: normal lung tissue next to the tumor, taken before any cancer treatment. In DNA, the CDR3 is TGTGCCAGCAGGCGACAGGGGGTAAACACCGGGGAGCTGTTTTTT. Protein sequence: CASRRQGVNTGELFF.